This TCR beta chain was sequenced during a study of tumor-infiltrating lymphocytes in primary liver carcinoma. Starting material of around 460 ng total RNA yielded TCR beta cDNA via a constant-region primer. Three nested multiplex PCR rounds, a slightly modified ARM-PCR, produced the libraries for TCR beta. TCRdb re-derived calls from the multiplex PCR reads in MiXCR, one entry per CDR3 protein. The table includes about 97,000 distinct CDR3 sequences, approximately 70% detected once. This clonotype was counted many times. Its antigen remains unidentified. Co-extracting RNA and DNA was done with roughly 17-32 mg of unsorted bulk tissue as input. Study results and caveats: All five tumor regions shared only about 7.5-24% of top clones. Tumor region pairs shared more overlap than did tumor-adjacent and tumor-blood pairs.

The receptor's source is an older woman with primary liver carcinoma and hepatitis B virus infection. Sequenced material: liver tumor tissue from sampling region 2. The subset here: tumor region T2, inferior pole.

DNA of the CDR3: TGCGCCAGCAGCCAAGATGGTAGGGAGGGAGGAATTGAAGCTTTCTTT. Encoded protein: CASSQDGREGGIEAFF. The rearrangement uses TRBV4-1 and TRBJ1-1; D is undetermined. CDR3 size: 16 residues. V lost 0 bases and J lost 7, with 18 bases in between. Per the germline V gene, CDR1 is MGHRA and CDR2 is YSYEKL.